Listed below are T cell receptor beta chains from one sample, sequenced in a study of Ad26.COV2.S vaccination and SARS-CoV-2 variants. Here immunoSEQ multiplex PCR was the method, and the copy in TCRdb shows in-frame clones only, minus some. The sample has about 400,000 clones, about 83% seen once. The specimen comprised peripheral blood, sampled in a trial of Ad26.COV2.S vaccine versus placebo. All receptors come from a person between 18 and 59 years old who received the Ad26.COV2.S COVID-19 vaccine or a placebo. Both conserved end residues are part of each CDR3. The order of the fields is J gene, V gene, D gene, clone size, CDR3 DNA, CDR3 protein. A D gene is named only where the DNA matches it firmly. Clone size appears in some rows only: once, few, many, or a class for an expanded clone.

J gene: TRBJ1-3
V gene: TRBV7-2
D gene: -
clone size: -
CDR3 DNA: TGTGCCAGCAGCTTAAGCGGGGAGGCCGGAAACACCATATATTTT
CDR3 protein: CASSLSGEAGNTIYF

J gene: TRBJ1-5
V gene: TRBV20-1
D gene: TRBD1
clone size: -
CDR3 DNA: TGCAGTGCTAGTGACGCGGGCAGGGGGGTGGGCAATCAGCCCCAGCATTTT
CDR3 protein: CSASDAGRGVGNQPQHF

J gene: TRBJ1-2
V gene: TRBV2
D gene: -
clone size: many
CDR3 DNA: TGTGCCAGCCTAAACAGGCGCTATGGCTACACCTTC
CDR3 protein: CASLNRRYGYTF

J gene: TRBJ2-3
V gene: TRBV15
D gene: -
clone size: once
CDR3 DNA: TGTGCCACCAGCAGAGACAGGGGAATAAAGAATACGCAGTATTTT
CDR3 protein: CATSRDRGIKNTQYF

J gene: TRBJ1-5
V gene: TRBV7-9
D gene: TRBD1
clone size: few
CDR3 DNA: TGTGCCAGCAGCGGGACAGGGGGCGATCAGCCCCAGCATTTT
CDR3 protein: CASSGTGGDQPQHF

J gene: TRBJ1-2
V gene: TRBV9
D gene: -
clone size: -
CDR3 DNA: TGTGCCAGCAGCGTAGGTGGGGAGGGCTACACCTTC
CDR3 protein: CASSVGGEGYTF

J gene: TRBJ2-3
V gene: TRBV24-1
D gene: -
clone size: -
CDR3 DNA: TGTGCCACCAAAGACCGACGGGCAGGCTGGGACACAGATACGCAGTATTTT
CDR3 protein: CATKDRRAGWDTDTQYF

J gene: TRBJ2-7
V gene: TRBV5-1
D gene: TRBD2
clone size: -
CDR3 DNA: TGCGCCAGCAGCTCCGGACTAGGGTACTACGAGCAGTACTTC
CDR3 protein: CASSSGLGYYEQYF

J gene: TRBJ2-1
V gene: TRBV11-3
D gene: TRBD2
clone size: -
CDR3 DNA: TGTGCCAGCAGCCAGAGACTAGCGGGAGGAAACAATGAGCAGTTCTTC
CDR3 protein: CASSQRLAGGNNEQFF

J gene: TRBJ1-1
V gene: TRBV9
D gene: -
clone size: once
CDR3 DNA: TGTGCCAGCAGCGAGGTGGGTACCACTGAAGCTTTCTTT
CDR3 protein: CASSEVGTTEAFF

J gene: TRBJ2-7
V gene: TRBV6-5
D gene: -
clone size: -
CDR3 DNA: TGTGCCAGCAGCTCCTCCAGGGTTTCCAACGAGCAGTACTTC
CDR3 protein: CASSSSRVSNEQYF

J gene: TRBJ1-1
V gene: TRBV2
D gene: -
clone size: -
CDR3 DNA: TGTGCCAGCAGTGAGAATACAGGTATTTGGACTGAAGCTTTCTTT
CDR3 protein: CASSENTGIWTEAFF

J gene: TRBJ2-1
V gene: TRBV7-9
D gene: -
clone size: -
CDR3 DNA: TGTGCCAGCAGCGTTTCGTCTGGGAATGAGCAGTTCTTC
CDR3 protein: CASSVSSGNEQFF

J gene: TRBJ1-5
V gene: TRBV4-1
D gene: -
clone size: -
CDR3 DNA: TGCGCCAGCAGCCGCCTCTTTAATCAGCCCCAGCATTTT
CDR3 protein: CASSRLFNQPQHF

J gene: TRBJ1-3
V gene: TRBV5-6
D gene: -
clone size: -
CDR3 DNA: TGTGCCAGCAGCTTGGAGGTCCGTTGGACTGGAAACACCATATATTTT
CDR3 protein: CASSLEVRWTGNTIYF

J gene: TRBJ2-2
V gene: TRBV11-3
D gene: -
clone size: -
CDR3 DNA: TGTGCCAGCAGCCTCGGGAGAAGGACCGGGGAGCTGTTTTTT
CDR3 protein: CASSLGRRTGELFF

J gene: TRBJ2-7
V gene: TRBV5-1
D gene: TRBD2
clone size: -
CDR3 DNA: TGCGCCAGCAGCCGGGACTACTCCTACGAGCAGTACTTC
CDR3 protein: CASSRDYSYEQYF

J gene: TRBJ2-3
V gene: TRBV27
D gene: -
clone size: -
CDR3 DNA: TGTGCCAGCAGTTTAGGGGCAGGGTATCCAGATACGCAGTATTTT
CDR3 protein: CASSLGAGYPDTQYF

J gene: TRBJ2-3
V gene: TRBV4-3
D gene: TRBD2
clone size: -
CDR3 DNA: TGCGCCAGCAGCCAAGACGCTAGCGGCCCGGATACGCAGTATTTT
CDR3 protein: CASSQDASGPDTQYF

J gene: TRBJ1-2
V gene: TRBV5-6
D gene: -
clone size: -
CDR3 DNA: TGTGCCAGTACACCGGGGCCGGGGGATAATGGCTACACCTTC
CDR3 protein: CASTPGPGDNGYTF

J gene: TRBJ2-2
V gene: TRBV19
D gene: -
clone size: -
CDR3 DNA: TGTGCCAGTAGTATTGGGGGCGTCGGCGGGGAGCTGTTTTTT
CDR3 protein: CASSIGGVGGELFF

J gene: TRBJ2-5
V gene: TRBV20-1
D gene: TRBD2
clone size: few
CDR3 DNA: TGCAGTGCTAGTGGAGCGGGAGCCAGCCAAGAGACCCAGTACTTC
CDR3 protein: CSASGAGASQETQYF

J gene: TRBJ2-3
V gene: TRBV7-8
D gene: -
clone size: once
CDR3 DNA: TGTGCCAGCAGCTTAGCGTTAAGACTAGGAACGCAGTATTTT
CDR3 protein: CASSLALRLGTQYF

J gene: TRBJ1-2
V gene: TRBV4-2
D gene: -
clone size: -
CDR3 DNA: TGTGCCAGCAGCTCGGAACAGGGCGGCTATGGCTACACCTTC
CDR3 protein: CASSSEQGGYGYTF

J gene: TRBJ2-2
V gene: TRBV5-1
D gene: TRBD1
clone size: -
CDR3 DNA: TGCGCCAGCAGCGGAAGGGACAGGCCTTCGGCCGGGGAGCTGTTTTTT
CDR3 protein: CASSGRDRPSAGELFF

J gene: TRBJ2-7
V gene: TRBV23-1
D gene: -
clone size: few
CDR3 DNA: TGCGCCAGCAGTCAATCGGGAGACATCTCCTACGAGCAGTACTTC
CDR3 protein: CASSQSGDISYEQYF

J gene: TRBJ2-7
V gene: TRBV24-1
D gene: TRBD1
clone size: once
CDR3 DNA: TGTGCCACCAGTGATGCCACAGGGGGAACCTACGAGCAGTACTTC
CDR3 protein: CATSDATGGTYEQYF

J gene: TRBJ2-1
V gene: TRBV29-1
D gene: -
clone size: -
CDR3 DNA: TGCAGCGTCGTGGACGGGTTGGATGAGCAGTTCTTC
CDR3 protein: CSVVDGLDEQFF

J gene: TRBJ2-7
V gene: TRBV5-6
D gene: -
clone size: -
CDR3 DNA: TGTGCCAGCAGCGGAGCGGGACAGATCTCCTACGAGCAGTACTTC
CDR3 protein: CASSGAGQISYEQYF

J gene: TRBJ2-3
V gene: TRBV29-1
D gene: TRBD1
clone size: -
CDR3 DNA: TGCAGCGCCTCGATTGCGGGACAGGGGTCAGATACGCAGTATTTT
CDR3 protein: CSASIAGQGSDTQYF

J gene: TRBJ2-5
V gene: TRBV7-9
D gene: TRBD1
clone size: -
CDR3 DNA: TGTGCCAGCAGCGTGACAGGGGGCGCGAGGGAGACCCAGTACTTC
CDR3 protein: CASSVTGGARETQYF

J gene: TRBJ1-6
V gene: TRBV13
D gene: -
clone size: once
CDR3 DNA: TGTGCCAGCAGCGCGGACGGACAGTTTAATTCACCCCTCCACTTT
CDR3 protein: CASSADGQFNSPLHF

J gene: TRBJ2-7
V gene: TRBV6-5
D gene: TRBD2
clone size: -
CDR3 DNA: TGTGCCAGCAGTTACCGGGAGGGACGGGACTCCTACGAGCAGTACTTC
CDR3 protein: CASSYREGRDSYEQYF

J gene: TRBJ1-2
V gene: TRBV15
D gene: TRBD1
clone size: -
CDR3 DNA: TGTGCCACCAGCCGAACGATTACAGGGGTCTATGGCTACACCTTC
CDR3 protein: CATSRTITGVYGYTF

J gene: TRBJ2-7
V gene: TRBV6-5
D gene: TRBD1
clone size: -
CDR3 DNA: TGTGCCAGCAGGGATTTCGGGACAGGGACCTACGAGCAGTACTTC
CDR3 protein: CASRDFGTGTYEQYF

J gene: TRBJ2-1
V gene: TRBV7-2
D gene: TRBD2
clone size: -
CDR3 DNA: TGTGCCAGCAGCTTAGGGACTAGCATCAATGAGCAGTTCTTC
CDR3 protein: CASSLGTSINEQFF

J gene: TRBJ2-5
V gene: TRBV5-1
D gene: -
clone size: -
CDR3 DNA: TGCGCCAGCAGCCGGGGGACACACCAAGAGACCCAGTACTTC
CDR3 protein: CASSRGTHQETQYF

J gene: TRBJ2-2
V gene: TRBV2
D gene: -
clone size: -
CDR3 DNA: TGTGCCAGCAGTAAGGGGACGAACACCGGGGAGCTGTTTTTT
CDR3 protein: CASSKGTNTGELFF

J gene: TRBJ1-2
V gene: TRBV6-5
D gene: -
clone size: -
CDR3 DNA: TGTGCCAGCAGTTACTCGGAGGGAGGGGGCTATGGCTACACCTTC
CDR3 protein: CASSYSEGGGYGYTF

J gene: TRBJ2-2
V gene: TRBV4-3
D gene: -
clone size: -
CDR3 DNA: TGCGCCAGCAGCCAAGACGCGGCTAGTGGTCGGGGGGAGCTGTTTTTT
CDR3 protein: CASSQDAASGRGELFF

J gene: TRBJ2-2
V gene: TRBV6-5
D gene: -
clone size: -
CDR3 DNA: TGTGCCAGCAGTCTCGACCCGGCTGGGGCCGGGGAGCTGTTTTTT
CDR3 protein: CASSLDPAGAGELFF

J gene: TRBJ1-1
V gene: TRBV29-1
D gene: -
clone size: -
CDR3 DNA: TGCAGCGTTGGACAGACGAACACTGAAGCTTTCTTT
CDR3 protein: CSVGQTNTEAFF

J gene: TRBJ2-2
V gene: TRBV6-6
D gene: TRBD2
clone size: -
CDR3 DNA: TGTGCCAGCAGTCCTCAAGCGGGAGTAGTCACCGGGGAGCTGTTTTTT
CDR3 protein: CASSPQAGVVTGELFF

J gene: TRBJ2-1
V gene: TRBV6-2/TRBV6-3
D gene: TRBD1
clone size: -
CDR3 DNA: TGTGCCAGCAGCTTAAGGGGACAGTTGAGTGGAGAGCAGTTCTTC
CDR3 protein: CASSLRGQLSGEQFF

J gene: TRBJ1-1
V gene: TRBV13
D gene: -
clone size: many
CDR3 DNA: TGTGCCAGCAGCTTAACTTTTCCGGCTGAAGCTTTCTTT
CDR3 protein: CASSLTFPAEAFF

J gene: TRBJ2-7
V gene: TRBV7-9
D gene: -
clone size: -
CDR3 DNA: TGTGCCAGCAGCTTTACCCACGAGCAGTACTTC
CDR3 protein: CASSFTHEQYF